The 9 T cell receptor beta chains listed next were all sequenced from one sample in a study of T cell repertoires in cytomegalovirus infection. MiXCR, run by TCRdb on the reads, gives a single entry per CDR3 protein. The sample yields fewer than 250,000 distinct CDR3 sequences, roughly 22% seen once. The sequencing sample was made of CD8+ T cells from PBMCs. The receptors come from a human donor in good health (CMV status not recorded). Some clones in this sample may be carry-over from other donors' samples.

This clonotype turned up a few times. This sequence joins TRBV4-1 and TRBJ2-2; tentatively, D is TRBD2 (6 bases). The CDR3 totals 15 residues. Germline values: CDR1 MGHRA, CDR2 YSYEKL. V was pared by 3 bases and J by 6 bases, with 14 bases between. CDR3 protein: CASSHPLKRAGELFF. The CDR3 DNA reads TGCGCCAGCAGCCATCCCCTGAAGCGGGCCGGGGAGCTGTTTTTT.

V and J are TRBV19 and TRBJ2-2; TRBD1 matches at 8 bases. Germline loops: CDR1 LNHDA, CDR2 SQIVND (reference sequence). The V gene end was trimmed by 1 base and the J gene end by 9 bases; junction bases not matched to a gene: 16. This CDR3 has 18 residues. The CDR3 protein is CASSIGRTWTGSARELFF. The CDR3 DNA follows: TGTGCCAGTAGTATAGGGAGAACCTGGACAGGGAGCGCGAGGGAGCTGTTTTTT.

The rearrangement links TRBV28 to TRBJ1-5; D gene unclear. V lost 3 bases to trimming and J lost 1 base, with 10 bases between them. The CDR3 covers 15 residues. In germline, CDR1 is MDHEN, CDR2 SYDVKM. The CDR3 protein is CASSFYRESNQPQHF. For the CDR3, the DNA is TGTGCCAGCAGTTTTTATCGAGAAAGCAATCAGCCCCAGCATTTT. Full variable domain (remainder filled in from reference TRBV28 and TRBJ1-5): DVKVTQSSRYLVKRTGEKVFLECVQDMDHENMFWYRQDPGLGLRLIYFSYDVKMKEKGDIPEGYSVSREKKERFSLILESASTNQTSMYLCASSFYRESNQPQHFGDGTRLSIL.

This clonotype was seen a single time. This chain uses TRBV7-6 with TRBJ2-7; possibly TRBD1 for D (5 bases). The CDR3 runs 14 residues. V was shortened by 5 bases and J by 3 bases, with 14 bases between the two germline ends. Germline V CDR1 and CDR2: SGHVS, FNYEAQ. CDR3 coding DNA: TGTGCCAGCAGCATAGGGGTTGGCGACTACGAGCAGTACTTC. Encoded protein: CASSIGVGDYEQYF.

This clonotype has at least ten counts. J is TRBJ2-3 and V is TRBV28; 11 bases line up with TRBD2. The germline CDR1 and CDR2 sequences are MDHEN and SYDVKM. J was trimmed by 5 bases and V by 6 bases; bases with no gene match: 7. This CDR3 is 15 amino acids long. The CDR3 DNA sequence: TGTGCCAGCAGCCTGACTAGCGGGGCGGGAGATACGCAGTATTTT. This sequence encodes CASSLTSGAGDTQYF.

This clonotype was observed a handful of times. The chain recombines TRBV5-1 with TRBJ1-1; D not certain. The CDR3 is 12 amino acids. The germline V gene has CDR1 SGHRS and CDR2 YFSETQ. V was clipped by 1 base and J by 5 bases, with 6 bases between them. CDR3: CASSLSPTEAFF. CDR3 DNA sequence: TGCGCCAGCAGCTTGTCACCTACTGAAGCTTTCTTT. The full variable domain, with the rest looked up from reference TRBV5-1 and TRBJ1-1, is KAGVTQTPRYLIKTRGQQVTLSCSPISGHRSVSWYQQTPGQGLQFLFEYFSETQRNKGNFPGRFSGRQFSNSRSEMNVSTLELGDSALYLCASSLSPTEAFFGQGTRLTVV.

The chain joins TRBV20-1 to TRBJ2-1; D unclear. This CDR3 is 15 amino acids long. The V and J ends lost 3 bases and 2 bases respectively, with 14 bases between them. Germline V gene lookup returns CDR1 DFQATT and CDR2 SNEGSKA (reference sequence). CDR3 protein: CSARMRWAPYNEQFF. As DNA, the CDR3 is TGCAGTGCTAGGATGAGATGGGCCCCCTACAATGAGCAGTTCTTC.

This sequence joins TRBV14 and TRBJ1-1; no clear D. This CDR3 comprises 12 residues. V dropped 1 base and J dropped 4 bases, with 4 bases sitting between them. Germline values: CDR1 SGHDN, CDR2 FVKESK. The CDR3 reads CASSQVSTEAFF. As DNA, the CDR3 is TGTGCCAGCAGCCAAGTGAGCACTGAAGCTTTCTTT.

The chain uses TRBV28 and TRBJ2-7; tentatively, D is TRBD1 (5 bases). V lost 3 bases, J lost 2 bases, and 20 bases lay in between. The germline V gene has CDR1 MDHEN and CDR2 SYDVKM. The CDR3 extends over 17 amino acids. The CDR3 DNA reads TGTGCCAGCAGTTTTTCCCAATCTCTGACAGCGCCCTACGAGCAGTACTTC. This gives the protein CASSFSQSLTAPYEQYF. The full variable domain, in which reference TRBV28 and TRBJ2-7 provide the parts outside the CDR3, is DVKVTQSSRYLVKRTGEKVFLECVQDMDHENMFWYRQDPGLGLRLIYFSYDVKMKEKGDIPEGYSVSREKKERFSLILESASTNQTSMYLCASSFSQSLTAPYEQYFGPGTRLTVT.